This entry is about one T cell receptor (beta chain). Its specificity is unknown. Sequencing was performed with immunoSEQ multiplex PCR; in TCRdb, only in-frame clones are kept and a portion is missing. Among 120,000 or so clones listed, over 75% were seen once. The data originate from a study of T cell responses to AZD1222 COVID-19 vaccine. Study-level information: Second-dose groups at about 4 or about 12 weeks were pooled.

CDR3 length: 14 amino acids. V shed 1 base and J shed 2 bases, with 8 bases lying between them. Looked up from germline, CDR1 is LNHDA and CDR2 is SQIVND (reference sequence). Study-wide results and limits: Regions left unmutated in variants are reportedly the target of nearly half of spike-specific TCRs. Increased Spike-specific TCR breadth and depth were observed after two AZD1222 doses.

This clonotype originated in an adult in good health. The V call is TRBV19, the J call TRBJ1-2, with TRBD1 as a possible D gene (6 bases). Specimen: peripheral blood, collected on day 0 of AZD1222 vaccination. The CDR3 bases are TGTGCCAGTAGTATAGCCCAGGGGAACTATGGCTACACCTTC. Translating it yields CASSIAQGNYGYTF.